This is a list of T cell receptor beta chains from one sample in a study of cytomegalovirus exposure and HLA in healthy donors. Clones were read by immunoSEQ multiplex PCR, and TCRdb kept only the in-frame ones, dropping some. The table shows about 200,000 clones, with about three quarters occurring only once. Material: PBMCs. The receptors shown here come from a woman in her twenties or thirties in good health and CMV-seronegative. The CDR3 runs from the conserved cysteine through the conserved F or W. A D gene is named only where the DNA matches it firmly. Size is stated for part of the rows, as once, few or many counts, or as a class when the clone is expanded.

size	D	V	J	DNA	CDR3
.	.	TRBV5-4	TRBJ1-4	TGTGCCAGCAGCTTCGGTACCGAGGAAGAAAAACTGTTTTTT	CASSFGTEEEKLFF
.	TRBD2	TRBV5-1	TRBJ2-7	TGCGCCAGCAGCCGTACCTCTAGCGGAAATTACGAGCAGTACTTC	CASSRTSSGNYEQYF
once	TRBD2	TRBV30	TRBJ2-1	TGTGCCTGGAGTAGGAGCGGGAGTAGGATCTTC	CAWSRSGSRIF
.	.	TRBV9	TRBJ2-6	TGTGCCAGCAGCGTGCGAATTAGCTCTGGGGCCAACGTCCTGACTTTC	CASSVRISSGANVLTF
.	.	TRBV6-5	TRBJ2-7	TGTGCCAGCAGTGGCCCGGGACTCGGCGAGCAGTACTTC	CASSGPGLGEQYF
.	TRBD2	TRBV9	TRBJ2-3	TGTGCCAGCAGCCGGACTAGCGCTAGCACAGATACGCAGTATTTT	CASSRTSASTDTQYF
.	.	TRBV5-1	TRBJ1-4	TGCGCCAGCAGCTTGTCCGCAGGAGGGAAGAAACTGTTTTTT	CASSLSAGGKKLFF
once	TRBD1	TRBV6-1	TRBJ1-2	TGTGCCAGCAGTGAAAACTCAGGGGGCGCGAGGTGGTCAAGGGGCTACACCTTC	CASSENSGGARWSRGYTF
.	TRBD1	TRBV18	TRBJ1-3	TGTGCCAGCTCATCGGACAGGGTCTATTCTGGAAACACCATATATTTT	CASSSDRVYSGNTIYF
.	TRBD1	TRBV28	TRBJ1-2	TGTGCCAGCACCTCGGACAGGGGGCGAGGCTACACCTTC	CASTSDRGRGYTF
.	TRBD1	TRBV7-6	TRBJ1-1	TGTGCCAGCAGCTCCGGGACAGGGCTTGGCACTGAAGCTTTCTTT	CASSSGTGLGTEAFF
.	TRBD2	TRBV7-6	TRBJ2-2	TGTGCCAGCAGCCCTCCGGGGGGGGGAAACACCGGGGAGCTGTTTTTT	CASSPPGGGNTGELFF
few	TRBD1	TRBV19	TRBJ2-7	TGTGCCAGTAGTAGACAGGGGGCGAACCCCGAGCAGTACTTC	CASSRQGANPEQYF
.	TRBD2	TRBV14	TRBJ2-3	TGTGCCAGCAGCCAAGGGAGGCTAGCGGGCCCCACAGATACGCAGTATTTT	CASSQGRLAGPTDTQYF
.	TRBD1	TRBV6-5	TRBJ1-2	TGTGCCAGCAGTCGCGGACAGGGGGCACATGGCTACACCTTC	CASSRGQGAHGYTF
.	.	TRBV4-1	TRBJ1-4	TGCGCCAGCAGCCAACCAGGGCCAGGGGAAGAAAAACTGTTTTTT	CASSQPGPGEEKLFF
.	.	TRBV7-8	TRBJ2-2	TGTGCCAGCAGCTTAACCGGCAGGGTCGTCGGGGAGCTGTTTTTT	CASSLTGRVVGELFF
few	.	TRBV7-9	TRBJ2-2	TGTGCCAGCAGCTTAGAGGCCCCGGGATCAGCTGGCGGGGAGCTGTTTTTT	CASSLEAPGSAGGELFF
.	TRBD1	TRBV5-1	TRBJ1-1	TGCGCCAGCAGGCCAACAGGGGTTAACACTGAAGCTTTCTTT	CASRPTGVNTEAFF
.	.	TRBV7-6	TRBJ2-5	TGTGCCATCACGGAAGGGCAGGTCGGGGTTGAGACCCAGTACTTC	CAITEGQVGVETQYF
.	TRBD1	TRBV2	TRBJ1-1	TGTGCCAGCAGAACAGGGGGCAACACTGAAGCTTTCTTT	CASRTGGNTEAFF
.	TRBD1	TRBV19	TRBJ2-7	TGTGCCAGTAGTACCACAGGGGGCTCCTACGAGCAGTACTTC	CASSTTGGSYEQYF
.	TRBD2	TRBV30	TRBJ2-7	TGTGCCTGGAGTCCGCCCCCCAGGCTAGCGGCGACCTACGAGCAGTACTTC	CAWSPPPRLAATYEQYF
.	.	TRBV28	TRBJ1-4	TGTGCCAGCAGTTCATCAGGGGTGGCCGAGGGTGAAAAACTGTTTTTT	CASSSSGVAEGEKLFF
.	.	TRBV15	TRBJ1-4	TGTGCCACCAGCAGAGATCTGAGGAGGACCGAAAAACTGTTTTTT	CATSRDLRRTEKLFF
.	.	TRBV6-5	TRBJ1-6	TGTGCCAGCAGTTACTCTTCCGGGACTTCCCCTCTTGCCCTCCACTTT	CASSYSSGTSPLALHF
.	TRBD2	TRBV5-1	TRBJ2-1	TGCGCCAGCAGCTTGAACGGGAGGCTGAATGAGCAGTTCTTC	CASSLNGRLNEQFF
few	TRBD1	TRBV28	TRBJ1-2	TGTGCCAGCAGTTCGACAGGGGGTCGTGGCTACACCTTC	CASSSTGGRGYTF
.	TRBD1	TRBV18	TRBJ1-5	TGTGCCAGCTCACTGAGGACAGGGGAAAATCAGCCCCAGCATTTT	CASSLRTGENQPQHF
.	.	TRBV9	TRBJ1-1	TGTGCCAGCAGCGTAGATACAGAGATAAACACTGAAGCTTTCTTT	CASSVDTEINTEAFF
.	.	TRBV7-9	TRBJ1-4	TGTGCCAGCAGCCGAGGGGGGAGGGAGGAAAAACTGTTTTTT	CASSRGGREEKLFF
.	.	TRBV6-1	TRBJ2-5	TGTGCCAGCCAGGGGAGGGCAAGGCTAGAGACCCAGTACTTC	CASQGRARLETQYF
.	.	TRBV5-1	TRBJ1-5	TGCGCCAGCAGCCTGATGGGTTCTACAGGGCCCAATCAGCCCCAGCATTTT	CASSLMGSTGPNQPQHF
.	.	TRBV30	TRBJ1-6	TGTGCCTGGAGCCTAATCCGGGGGGCGAACTGGGGTTCACCCCTCCACTTT	CAWSLIRGANWGSPLHF
.	.	TRBV4-1	TRBJ1-1	TGCGCCAGCAGCCAAGACAGGGTCGGAGCTTTCTTT	CASSQDRVGAFF
.	.	TRBV4-1	TRBJ2-7	TGCGCCAGCAGCCAAGGGTGGACAGACAGCTCCTACGAGCAGTACTTC	CASSQGWTDSSYEQYF
.	TRBD1	TRBV19	TRBJ2-7	TGTGCCAGTAGTGCGCAACAGGGGGTTAAGGCCTACGAGCAGTACTTC	CASSAQQGVKAYEQYF
.	.	TRBV7-9	TRBJ1-5	TGTGCCAGCAGCTTTAGCACACAGCCCCAGCATTTT	CASSFSTQPQHF
.	.	TRBV5-1	TRBJ2-1	TGCGCCAGCAGCTTGGGGCTGGTTGAGCAGTTCTTC	CASSLGLVEQFF
.	.	TRBV30	TRBJ1-3	TGTGCCTGGAGTGTATGGTCCGGCTCTGGAAACACCATATATTTT	CAWSVWSGSGNTIYF
.	TRBD1	TRBV15	TRBJ2-7	TGTGCCACCAGCAGGGTAGGACAGGGGCCCTCCTACGAGCAGTACTTC	CATSRVGQGPSYEQYF
.	.	TRBV5-1	TRBJ1-4	TGCGCCAGCAGCTTGGTTACAGGGCCGAATGAAAAACTGTTTTTT	CASSLVTGPNEKLFF
once	TRBD1	TRBV5-1	TRBJ1-3	TGCGCCAGCAGCTTATCCGGGACAGGGAGGGGAAACACCATATATTTT	CASSLSGTGRGNTIYF
few	.	TRBV5-5	TRBJ2-2	TGTGCCAGCAGCCCACTCCTGAACACCGGGGAGCTGTTTTTT	CASSPLLNTGELFF
.	TRBD2	TRBV30	TRBJ2-1	TGTGCCTGGAGCCCTAGCGGGATTGGGGAGCAGTTCTTC	CAWSPSGIGEQFF
once	TRBD2	TRBV29-1	TRBJ2-3	TGCAGCGTTGCCAGCGGGAGCGCAGATACGCAGTATTTT	CSVASGSADTQYF